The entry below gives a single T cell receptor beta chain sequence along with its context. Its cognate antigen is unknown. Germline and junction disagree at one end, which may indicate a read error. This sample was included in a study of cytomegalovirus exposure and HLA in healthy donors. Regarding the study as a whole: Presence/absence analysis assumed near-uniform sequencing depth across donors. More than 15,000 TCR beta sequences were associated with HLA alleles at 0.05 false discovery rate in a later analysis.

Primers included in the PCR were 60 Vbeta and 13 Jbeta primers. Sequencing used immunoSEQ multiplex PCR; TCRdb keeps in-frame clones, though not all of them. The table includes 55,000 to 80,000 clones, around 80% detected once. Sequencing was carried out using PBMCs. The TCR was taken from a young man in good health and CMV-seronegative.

The CDR3 region is CASSPQGDEKLFF. The CDR3 DNA reads TGTGCCAGCTCGCCACAGGGGGATGAAAAACTGTTTTTT. The rearrangement joins TRBV18 to TRBJ1-4; 8 positions match TRBD1. The length of the CDR3 is 13 residues. The germline V gene has CDR1 KGHSH and CDR2 LQKENI.